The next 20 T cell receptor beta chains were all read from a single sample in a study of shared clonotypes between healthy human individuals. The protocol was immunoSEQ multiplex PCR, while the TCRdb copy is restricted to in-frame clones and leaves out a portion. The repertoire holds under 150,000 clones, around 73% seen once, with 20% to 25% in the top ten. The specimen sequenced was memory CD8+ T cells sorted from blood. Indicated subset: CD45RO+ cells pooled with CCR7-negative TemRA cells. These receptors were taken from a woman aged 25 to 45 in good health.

CDR3 loop: CASSPVGGESSYEQYF. The DNA for the CDR3 is TGTGCCAGCAGCCCGGTGGGAGGCGAGAGCTCCTACGAGCAGTACTTC. The chain is built from TRBV13 and TRBJ2-7, with D possibly TRBD2 on 6 matching bases. Germline V gene lookup returns CDR1 PRHDT and CDR2 FYEKMQ (reference sequence). V lost 5 bases and J 0 bases, leaving 17 bases between the germline ends. This CDR3 has 16 amino acids.

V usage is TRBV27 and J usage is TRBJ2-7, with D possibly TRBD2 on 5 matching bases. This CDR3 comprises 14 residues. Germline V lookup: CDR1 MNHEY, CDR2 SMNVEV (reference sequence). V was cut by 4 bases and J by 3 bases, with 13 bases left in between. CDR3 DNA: TGTGCCAGCAGTTCCGGGGAGAACCTCTACGAGCAGTACTTC. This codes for CASSSGENLYEQYF.

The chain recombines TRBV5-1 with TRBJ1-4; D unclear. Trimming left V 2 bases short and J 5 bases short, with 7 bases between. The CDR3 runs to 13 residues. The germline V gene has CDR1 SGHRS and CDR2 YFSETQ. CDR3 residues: CASSFGGNEKLFF. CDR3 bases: TGCGCCAGCAGCTTTGGCGGGAATGAAAAACTGTTTTTT.

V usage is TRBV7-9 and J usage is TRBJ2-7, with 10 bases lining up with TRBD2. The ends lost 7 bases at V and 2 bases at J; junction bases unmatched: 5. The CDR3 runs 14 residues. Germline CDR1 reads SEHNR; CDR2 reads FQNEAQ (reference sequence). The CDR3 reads CASTVLAGTYEQYF. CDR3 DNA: TGTGCCAGCACCGTACTAGCGGGGACCTACGAGCAGTACTTC.

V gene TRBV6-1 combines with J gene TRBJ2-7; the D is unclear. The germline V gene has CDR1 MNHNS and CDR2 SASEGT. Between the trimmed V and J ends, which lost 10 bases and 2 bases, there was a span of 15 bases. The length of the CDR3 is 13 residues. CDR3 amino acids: CATPSTEAYEQYF. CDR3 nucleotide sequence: TGTGCCACCCCGAGCACCGAGGCCTACGAGCAGTACTTC.

The CDR3 spells CASRKGPTYEQYF. The CDR3 DNA reads as TGTGCCAGCAGGAAGGGGCCAACCTACGAGCAGTACTTC. The chain links TRBV11-2 to TRBJ2-7; tentatively, D is TRBD1 (5 bases). CDR1 and CDR2 (germline): SGHAT, FQNNGV. CDR3 length: 13 amino acids. Trimming cost V 6 bases and J 2 bases, with 11 bases left between them.

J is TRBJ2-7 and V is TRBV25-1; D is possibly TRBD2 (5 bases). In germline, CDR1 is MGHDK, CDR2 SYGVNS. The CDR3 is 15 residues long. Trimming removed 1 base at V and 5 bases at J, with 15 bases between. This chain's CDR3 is CASSESTGLSNEQYF. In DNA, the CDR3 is TGTGCCAGCAGTGAATCTACGGGGTTGTCGAACGAGCAGTACTTC.

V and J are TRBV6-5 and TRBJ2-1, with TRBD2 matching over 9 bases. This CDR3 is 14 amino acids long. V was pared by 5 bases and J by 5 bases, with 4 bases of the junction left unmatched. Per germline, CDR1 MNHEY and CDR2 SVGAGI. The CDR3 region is CASSKREADNEQFF. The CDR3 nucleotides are TGTGCCAGCAGTAAGCGGGAGGCCGACAATGAGCAGTTCTTC.

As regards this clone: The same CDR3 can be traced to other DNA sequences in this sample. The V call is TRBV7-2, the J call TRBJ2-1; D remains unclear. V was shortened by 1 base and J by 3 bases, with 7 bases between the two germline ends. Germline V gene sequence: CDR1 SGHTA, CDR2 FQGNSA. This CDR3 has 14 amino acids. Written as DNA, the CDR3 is TGTGCCAGCAGCTTAGACAGCAGCTACAATGAGCAGTTCTTC. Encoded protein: CASSLDSSYNEQFF. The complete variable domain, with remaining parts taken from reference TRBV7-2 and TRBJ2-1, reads GAGVSQSPSNKVTEKGKDVELRCDPISGHTALYWYRQSLGQGLEFLIYFQGNSAPDKSGLPSDRFSAERTGGSVSTLTIQRTQQEDSAVYLCASSLDSSYNEQFFGPGTRLTVL.

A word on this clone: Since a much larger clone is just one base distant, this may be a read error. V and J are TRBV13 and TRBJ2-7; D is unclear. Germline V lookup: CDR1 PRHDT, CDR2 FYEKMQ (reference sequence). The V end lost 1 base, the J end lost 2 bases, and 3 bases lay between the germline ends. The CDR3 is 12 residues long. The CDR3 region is CASSLAPYEQYF. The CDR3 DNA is TGTGCCAGCAGCTTAGCACCCTACGAGCAGTACTTC.

The CDR3 spells CASSYSRVVITEAFF. CDR3 in DNA: TGTGCCAGCAGTTATTCGAGGGTGGTTATCACTGAAGCTTTCTTT. This chain uses TRBV27 with TRBJ1-1, with D hard to call. Trimming cost V 4 bases and J 4 bases, with 16 bases left between them. The germline V gene has CDR1 MNHEY and CDR2 SMNVEV (reference sequence). CDR3 length: 15 residues.

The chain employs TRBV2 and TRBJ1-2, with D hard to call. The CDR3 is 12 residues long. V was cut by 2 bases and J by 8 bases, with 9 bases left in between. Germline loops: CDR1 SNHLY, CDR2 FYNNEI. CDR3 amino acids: CASSETAPGYTF. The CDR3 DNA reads TGTGCCAGCAGTGAAACAGCGCCAGGCTACACCTTC.

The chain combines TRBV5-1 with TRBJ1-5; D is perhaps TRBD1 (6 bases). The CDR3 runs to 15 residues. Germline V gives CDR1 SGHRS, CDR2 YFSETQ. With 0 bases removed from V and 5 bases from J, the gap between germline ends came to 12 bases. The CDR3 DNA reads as TGCGCCAGCAGCTTGGAGGGCAGGGGTCATCAGCCCCAGCATTTT. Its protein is CASSLEGRGHQPQHF.

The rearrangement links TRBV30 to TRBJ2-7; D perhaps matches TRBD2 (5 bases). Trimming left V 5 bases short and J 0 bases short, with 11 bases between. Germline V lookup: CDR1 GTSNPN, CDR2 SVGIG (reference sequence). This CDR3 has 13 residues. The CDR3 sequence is CAWAPGSSYEQYF. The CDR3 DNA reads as TGTGCCTGGGCCCCGGGGAGCTCCTACGAGCAGTACTTC.

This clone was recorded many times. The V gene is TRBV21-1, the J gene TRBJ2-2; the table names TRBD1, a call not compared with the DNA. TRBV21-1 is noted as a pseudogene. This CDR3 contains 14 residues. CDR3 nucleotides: TGTGCCAGCAGCAAGGGACAGAACACCGGGGAGCTGTTTTTT. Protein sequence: CASSKGQNTGELFF.

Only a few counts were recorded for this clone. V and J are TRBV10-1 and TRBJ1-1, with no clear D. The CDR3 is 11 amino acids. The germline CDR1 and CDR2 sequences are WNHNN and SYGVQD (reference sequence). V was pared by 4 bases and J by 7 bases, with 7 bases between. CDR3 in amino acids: CASSGASEAFF. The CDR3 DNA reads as TGCGCCAGCAGTGGAGCGAGTGAAGCTTTCTTT.

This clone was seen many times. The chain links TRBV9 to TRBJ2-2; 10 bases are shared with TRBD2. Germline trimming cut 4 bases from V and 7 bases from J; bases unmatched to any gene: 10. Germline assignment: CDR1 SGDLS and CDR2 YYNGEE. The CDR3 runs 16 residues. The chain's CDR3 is CASSPPAGGTVGELFF. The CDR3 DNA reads TGTGCCAGCAGCCCACCAGCGGGAGGGACGGTCGGGGAGCTGTTTTTT.

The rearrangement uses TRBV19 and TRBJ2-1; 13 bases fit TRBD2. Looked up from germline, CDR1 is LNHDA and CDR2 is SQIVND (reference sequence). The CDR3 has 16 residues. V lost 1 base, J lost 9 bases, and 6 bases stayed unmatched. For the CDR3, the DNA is TGTGCCAGTAGTATAGCACTAGCGGGAGGGCCACTTGAGCAGTTCTTC. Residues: CASSIALAGGPLEQFF.

The CDR3 sequence is CASSFRTSGSYEQYF. In DNA, the CDR3 is TGTGCCAGCAGCTTTAGGACTAGCGGGAGTTACGAGCAGTACTTC. The chain combines TRBV7-2 with TRBJ2-7; 13 nucleotides match TRBD2. There are 15 residues in the CDR3. The germline V gene has CDR1 SGHTA and CDR2 FQGNSA. The ends lost 3 bases at V and 4 bases at J; junction bases unmatched: 3.

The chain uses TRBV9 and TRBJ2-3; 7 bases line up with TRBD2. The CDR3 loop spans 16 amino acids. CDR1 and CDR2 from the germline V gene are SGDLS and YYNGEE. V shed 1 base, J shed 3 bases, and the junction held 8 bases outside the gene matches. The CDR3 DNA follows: TGTGCCAGCAGCGTAAGTCGGGCTAGCGGAACAGATACGCAGTATTTT. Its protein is CASSVSRASGTDTQYF.